The TCR beta chain under discussion was sequenced for a study of shared clonotypes between healthy human individuals. V lost 4 bases to trimming and J lost 8 bases, with 14 bases between them. Germline CDR1 and CDR2: LGHNA and YNFKEQ. The CDR3 totals 13 residues. Adult donors, all healthy and HIV-negative, had no recent acute infections or vaccinations. On this clone itself: Its matching antigen is unknown.

Study-wide results and limits: Non-shared clonotypes were found to have lower generation probabilities than the clonotypes that were shared by all four of the sorted-subset donors. Generally, estimated richness proved larger in naive subsets than it did in memory subsets.

In replicate PCRs of sorted subsets, 150 to 200 ng DNA, tens of thousands of T cell genomes, was used. This table comes from immunoSEQ multiplex PCR, and its TCRdb copy is limited to in-frame clones, with some not included. The data hold 550,000 to 850,000 clones, with around 67% observed a single time. Sequenced material: memory CD4+ T cells sorted from blood. The subset is: CD45RA-negative fraction. The TCR comes from a woman aged 25 to 39 in good health. The genes are TRBV4-2 and TRBJ1-2, with D uncertain. DNA of the CDR3: TGTGCCAGCAGCCCCGGCGGGCAAGTCGGCTACACCTTC. It specifies CASSPGGQVGYTF.